The 18 T cell receptor beta chains given below trace back to one sample, sequenced in a study of control samples from healthy donors and cancer patients. Some clones are missing from TCRdb's copy, which holds only in-frame ones; the method was immunoSEQ multiplex PCR. Of 100,000 to 150,000 clones in the sample, about 94% were seen once. Sequencing was done on a sample of blood. The receptors come from a man younger than 40 in good health.

This clone was picked up one time. The gene calls are TRBV9 and TRBJ2-5; D uncertain. The germline V gene has CDR1 SGDLS and CDR2 YYNGEE. The CDR3 totals 16 residues. Between the trimmed V and J ends, which lost 0 bases and 2 bases, there was a span of 14 bases. DNA for the CDR3: TGTGCCAGCAGCGTAGCCCTCGCAGACGAACAAGAGACCCAGTACTTC. Translated: CASSVALADEQETQYF.

This sequence joins TRBV14 and TRBJ2-7; 9 nucleotides match TRBD1. Unmatched junction bases numbered 13, after V lost 5 bases and J lost 5 bases. The length of the CDR3 is 16 residues. In germline, CDR1 is SGHDN, CDR2 FVKESK. CDR3 sequence (DNA): TGTGCCAGCAGCACGAACCCAGGGACAGGGACCCACGAGCAGTACTTC. Translation: CASSTNPGTGTHEQYF.

This clone was detected only once. Different DNA sequences within this sample yield the same CDR3. The genes are TRBV28 and TRBJ1-6, with D tentatively TRBD1 (5 bases). CDR3 length equals 14 residues. The germline V and J ends were trimmed by 6 bases and 7 bases, with 13 bases remaining between them. CDR1 MDHEN and CDR2 SYDVKM come from the germline V gene. CDR3 nucleotide sequence: TGTGCCAGCAGCCTGGGGGGTCGGAATTCACCCCTCCACTTT. It encodes CASSLGGRNSPLHF.

The chain has TRBV3-1 (or the pseudogene TRBV3-2) and TRBJ2-2; possibly TRBD1 for D (6 bases). The CDR3 totals 16 residues. CDR1 LGHDT and CDR2 YNNKEL come from the germline V gene (reference sequence). The ends were cut back, 4 bases at V and 5 bases at J, with 17 bases in the middle. This CDR3 is CASSPTTGFVTGELFF. CDR3 nucleotides: TGTGCCAGCAGCCCGACCACAGGGTTCGTGACCGGGGAGCTGTTTTTT.

The rearrangement links TRBV23-1 to TRBJ1-4; D ambiguous. TRBV23-1 falls under the ORF class, with uncertain function. V lost 3 bases to trimming and J lost 8 bases, with 13 bases between them. The CDR3 is 14 amino acids. The chain's CDR3 is CASSHEVTREKLFF. CDR3 DNA: TGCGCCAGCAGTCACGAAGTCACAAGAGAAAAACTGTTTTTT.

CDR3 residues: CASSAYRVRSEKLFF. For the CDR3, the DNA is TGTGCCAGCAGCGCCTACAGGGTGAGAAGTGAAAAACTGTTTTTT. The chain combines TRBV3-1 (or the pseudogene TRBV3-2) with TRBJ1-4, with TRBD1 as a possible D gene (6 bases). CDR3 length: 15 amino acids. V lost 5 bases and J lost 7, with 17 bases in between. Germline V gives CDR1 LGHDT, CDR2 YNNKEL (reference sequence).

In its sample, this clone was seen once. The V call is TRBV28, the J call TRBJ1-2; D possibly corresponds to TRBD1 (5 bases). Trimming cost V 5 bases and J 5 bases, with 15 bases left between them. From germline, CDR1 is MDHEN and CDR2 SYDVKM. This CDR3 is built from 14 residues. CDR3 DNA sequence: TGTGCCAGCAGTCTCTACCAGGGCCCATATGGCTACACCTTC. Residues: CASSLYQGPYGYTF.

This clone was recorded once. Germline and junction disagree at one end, which may indicate a read error. CDR3 in amino acids: CASSNSTAEAFF. The CDR3 DNA reads TGTGCCAGCAGTAACTCGACAGCTGAAGCTTTCTTT. The chain couples TRBV6-5 to TRBJ1-1, with D perhaps matching TRBD1 (5 bases). Germline CDR1 is MNHEY and CDR2 is SVGAGI. The CDR3 runs to 12 residues.

CDR3 sequence: CASSLGGSRNQPQHF. The CDR3 region has the DNA TGTGCCAGCAGCTTAGGAGGGAGTCGCAATCAGCCCCAGCATTTT. The V gene is TRBV5-5, the J gene TRBJ1-5; D is unclear. This CDR3 is 15 amino acids long. Trimming shortened V by 2 bases and J by 2 bases, and 11 bases separated the two germline ends. Germline lookup yields CDR1 SGHKS and CDR2 YYEKEE (reference sequence).

The chain carries TRBV4-1 and TRBJ2-3; TRBD2 aligns across 11 bases. The J segment lost 4 bases and the V segment lost 2 bases, leaving 2 bases of the junction unmatched. CDR1 is MGHRA, CDR2 YSYEKL, per germline. This CDR3 is 15 amino acids long. CDR3: CASSQISGGADTQYF. CDR3 DNA sequence: TGCGCCAGCAGCCAAATTAGCGGGGGGGCAGATACGCAGTATTTT.

The chain couples TRBV7-8 to TRBJ1-1; 7 bases map to TRBD1. Germline values: CDR1 SGHVS, CDR2 FQNEAQ. The CDR3 is made up of 13 amino acids. V shed 5 bases and J 5 bases; nucleotides not matched to a gene: 5. The DNA for the CDR3 is TGTGCCAGCAGCCCTCAGGGGGGGACTGAAGCTTTCTTT. Residues: CASSPQGGTEAFF.

The genes are TRBV9 and TRBJ1-1, with 8 bases lining up with TRBD1. The CDR3 loop spans 12 amino acids. Germline trimming cut 0 bases from V and 8 bases from J; bases unmatched to any gene: 0. The germline V gene encodes CDR1 SGDLS and CDR2 YYNGEE. CDR3: CASSVGQGEAFF. In DNA, the CDR3 is TGTGCCAGCAGCGTAGGACAGGGGGAAGCTTTCTTT.

V and J are TRBV4-1 and TRBJ2-7; D perhaps matches TRBD2 (5 bases). The CDR3 totals 14 residues. Trimming took off 4 bases at V and 3 bases at J, with 13 bases between the two ends. CDR1 and CDR2 from the germline V gene are MGHRA and YSYEKL. DNA of the CDR3: TGCGCCAGCAGCCCGGGGAATGCAGGCTACGAGCAGTACTTC. This codes for CASSPGNAGYEQYF.

The rearrangement links TRBV19 to TRBJ1-6; maybe TRBD1 (6 bases). The CDR3 spans 17 residues. Trimming left V 7 bases short and J 0 bases short, with 16 bases between. Germline V lookup: CDR1 LNHDA, CDR2 SQIVND (reference sequence). The DNA for the CDR3 is TGTGCCAGTACAGCGGGACATCGGAACTCCTATAATTCACCCCTCCACTTT. It translates to CASTAGHRNSYNSPLHF.

The chain couples TRBV2 to TRBJ1-1; D remains unclear. The V end lost 7 bases, the J end lost 0 bases, and 9 bases lay between the germline ends. This CDR3 region has 13 residues. Looked up from germline, CDR1 is SNHLY and CDR2 is FYNNEI. DNA of the CDR3: TGTGCCAGCAAAATCCAGATGAACACTGAAGCTTTCTTT. This encodes CASKIQMNTEAFF.

In its sample, this clone was seen once. The chain employs TRBV30 and TRBJ2-1, with D uncertain. CDR1 and CDR2 from the germline V gene are GTSNPN and SVGIG (reference sequence). Trimming pared 4 bases from V and 1 base from J, leaving 11 bases between. The CDR3 contains 14 residues. The CDR3 DNA sequence: TGTGCCTGGATAGGAGACGTATCCTACAATGAGCAGTTCTTC. This codes for CAWIGDVSYNEQFF.

This clone occurred once. CDR3 sequence reads: CASSFHVQETQYF. CDR3 sequence (DNA): TGTGCCAGCAGCTTTCACGTACAAGAGACCCAGTACTTC. This rearrangement joins TRBV11-2 to TRBJ2-5; no clear D. The CDR3 is 13 residues long. Germline V gene sequence: CDR1 SGHAT, CDR2 FQNNGV. With 3 bases removed from V and 2 bases from J, the gap between germline ends came to 7 bases.

The chain joins TRBV6-2 or TRBV6-3 to TRBJ2-5, with D possibly matching TRBD1 (5 bases). Trimming shortened V by 3 bases and J by 3 bases, and 14 bases separated the two germline ends. Germline V gene data show CDR1 as MNHEY and CDR2 as SVGEGT. CDR3 length: 15 amino acids. The CDR3 DNA sequence: TGTGCCAGCAGTTATTGGCCAGGGTGGGAAGAGACCCAGTACTTC. Protein: CASSYWPGWEETQYF.